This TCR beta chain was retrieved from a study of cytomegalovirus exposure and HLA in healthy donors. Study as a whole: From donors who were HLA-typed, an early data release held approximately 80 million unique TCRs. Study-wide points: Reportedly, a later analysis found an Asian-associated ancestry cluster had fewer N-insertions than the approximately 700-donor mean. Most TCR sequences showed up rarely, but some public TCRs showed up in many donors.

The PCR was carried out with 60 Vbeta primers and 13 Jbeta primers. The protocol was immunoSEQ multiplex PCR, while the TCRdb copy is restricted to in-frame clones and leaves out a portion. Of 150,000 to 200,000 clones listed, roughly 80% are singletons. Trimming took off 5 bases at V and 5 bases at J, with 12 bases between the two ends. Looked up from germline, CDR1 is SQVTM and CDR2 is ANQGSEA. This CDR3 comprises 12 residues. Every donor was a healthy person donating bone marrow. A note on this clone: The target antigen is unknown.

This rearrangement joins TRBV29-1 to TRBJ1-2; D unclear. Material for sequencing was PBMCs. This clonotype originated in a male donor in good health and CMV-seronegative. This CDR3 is CSVTPAVYGYTF. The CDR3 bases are TGCAGCGTTACCCCCGCAGTATATGGCTACACCTTC. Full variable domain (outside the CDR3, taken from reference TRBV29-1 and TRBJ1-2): SAVISQKPSRDICQRGTSLTIQCQVDSQVTMMFWYRQQPGQSLTLIATANQGSEATYESGFVIDKFPISRPNLTFSTLTVSNMSPEDSSIYLCSVTPAVYGYTFGSGTRLTVV.